This note documents a single TCR beta chain sequence. Just one base apart from a much larger clone, this may be a read error. The record originates from a study of molecular identifiers for immune sequencing clone quantification. Naive CD8 T cells were FACS-sorted by CD8+CD4-CCR7+CD45RA+ markers. With listed TCR primers and previously described methods, bulk TCR libraries were prepared. TCRdb re-analysed the PCR reads in MiXCR, keeping a single row per CDR3 protein. The sample holds about half a million distinct CDR3 sequences, 20% to 25% seen once. CDR1 is SGHRS and CDR2 is YFSETQ in the germline V gene. The CDR3 extends over 14 amino acids. V lost 3 bases to trimming and J lost 5 bases, with 14 bases between them.

What was sequenced was naive CD8+ T cells from blood, with Jurkat cell RNA spiked in. Sample subset: FACS-sorted CD8+CD4-CCR7+CD45RA+ naive T cells. This sequence joins TRBV5-1 and TRBJ1-2; D possibly corresponds to TRBD1 (5 bases). The clonotype comes from a human donor in good health. Some libraries in this study had Jurkat cell RNA spiked in. The CDR3 sequence is CASSSEGPLYGYTF. CDR3 nucleotide sequence: TGCGCCAGCAGCTCGGAGGGACCGCTTTATGGCTACACCTTC. The entire variable domain, with the rest obtained from reference TRBV5-1 and TRBJ1-2, is as follows: KAGVTQTPRYLIKTRGQQVTLSCSPISGHRSVSWYQQTPGQGLQFLFEYFSETQRNKGNFPGRFSGRQFSNSRSEMNVSTLELGDSALYLCASSSEGPLYGYTFGSGTRLTVV.